The following is a T cell receptor (beta chain) sequence with its context. This sample was included in a study of CD4 and CD8 cells across lung adenocarcinoma regions. CDR1 MNHNS and CDR2 SASEGT come from the germline V gene. The CDR3 covers 16 residues. The V end lost 2 bases, the J end lost 0 bases, and 14 bases lay between the germline ends. Donors had localized lung adenocarcinoma, a non-small cell lung cancer. TCRdb itself ran the PCR reads through MiXCR, one entry per CDR3 protein. The sample lists thousands of distinct CDR3 sequences; approximately 53% were seen once. The sequence was collected from a male donor with lung adenocarcinoma. The CD4 and CD8 labels of this study may be unreliable. V and J are TRBV6-1 and TRBJ2-7; tentatively, D is TRBD2 (6 bases). Sequenced: CD8+ T cells from the center of a lung tumor. CDR3 region: CASSERRGPFSYEQYF. CDR3 sequence (DNA): TGTGCCAGCAGTGAAAGGAGGGGCCCTTTCTCCTACGAGCAGTACTTC.